Described below is a single TCR beta chain sequence and its context. The data were obtained in a study of cytomegalovirus exposure and HLA in healthy donors. PCR involved 60 Vbeta and 13 Jbeta primers. Here immunoSEQ multiplex PCR was the method, and the copy in TCRdb shows in-frame clones only, minus some. The sample contains about 160,000 clones, roughly four fifths of which appear only once. CDR3 length: 15 residues. The V and J ends lost 5 bases and 6 bases respectively, with 17 bases between them. The germline CDR1 and CDR2 sequences are MNHEY and SVGAGI. Sequencing was performed on PBMCs. This chain joins TRBV6-5 and TRBJ1-3; D is undetermined. The TCR was taken from a female donor in good health and CMV-seronegative. DNA of the CDR3: TGTGCCAGCAGTACCGTATATGGCCCCGAAAACACCATATATTTT. Its translation is CASSTVYGPENTIYF.